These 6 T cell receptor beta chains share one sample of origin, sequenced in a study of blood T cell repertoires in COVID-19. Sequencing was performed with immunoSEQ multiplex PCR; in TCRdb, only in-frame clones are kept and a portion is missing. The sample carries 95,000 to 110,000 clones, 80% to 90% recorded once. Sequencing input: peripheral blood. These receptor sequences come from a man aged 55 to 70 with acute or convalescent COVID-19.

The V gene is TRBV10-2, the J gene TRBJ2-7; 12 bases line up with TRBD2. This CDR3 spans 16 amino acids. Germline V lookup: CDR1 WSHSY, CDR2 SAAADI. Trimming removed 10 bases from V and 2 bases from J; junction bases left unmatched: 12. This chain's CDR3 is CATLPEGLAGTYEQYF. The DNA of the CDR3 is TGCGCCACCTTGCCCGAGGGACTAGCGGGCACCTACGAGCAGTACTTC.

The DNA for the CDR3 is TGTGCCAGCAGAACCGACAGGAGCTCCTACAATGAGCAGTTCTTC. This codes for CASRTDRSSYNEQFF. J is TRBJ2-1 and V is TRBV7-2, with a tentative D call TRBD1 (6 bases). Trimming pared 6 bases from V and 0 bases from J, leaving 12 bases between. The CDR3 loop spans 15 amino acids. Germline V lookup: CDR1 SGHTA, CDR2 FQGNSA. The full variable domain, completed using reference TRBV7-2 and TRBJ2-1, is GAGVSQSPSNKVTEKGKDVELRCDPISGHTALYWYRQSLGQGLEFLIYFQGNSAPDKSGLPSDRFSAERTGGSVSTLTIQRTQQEDSAVYLCASRTDRSSYNEQFFGPGTRLTVL.

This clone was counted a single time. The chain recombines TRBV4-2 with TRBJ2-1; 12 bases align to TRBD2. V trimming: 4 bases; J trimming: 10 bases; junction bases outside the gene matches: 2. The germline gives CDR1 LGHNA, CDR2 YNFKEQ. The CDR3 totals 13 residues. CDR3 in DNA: TGTGCCAGCAGCCCCGGACTAGCGGGAGAGCAGTTCTTC. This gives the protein CASSPGLAGEQFF.

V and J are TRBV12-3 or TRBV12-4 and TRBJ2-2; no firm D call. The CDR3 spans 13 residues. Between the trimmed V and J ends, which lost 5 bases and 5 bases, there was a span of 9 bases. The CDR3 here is CASSIFVTGELFF. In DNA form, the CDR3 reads TGTGCCAGCAGTATTTTCGTTACCGGGGAGCTGTTTTTT.

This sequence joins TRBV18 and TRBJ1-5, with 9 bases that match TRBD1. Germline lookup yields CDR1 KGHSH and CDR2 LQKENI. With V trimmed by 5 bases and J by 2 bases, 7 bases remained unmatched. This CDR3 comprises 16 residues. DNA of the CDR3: TGTGCCAGCTCAACGGGACAGGGAACGGGCAATCAGCCCCAGCATTTT. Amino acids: CASSTGQGTGNQPQHF.

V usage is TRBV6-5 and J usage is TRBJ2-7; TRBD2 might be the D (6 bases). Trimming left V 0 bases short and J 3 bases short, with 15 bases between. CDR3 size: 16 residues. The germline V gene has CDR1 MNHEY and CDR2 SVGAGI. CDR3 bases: TGTGCCAGCAGTTACTCGGCCCCCGGGACTGACTACGAGCAGTACTTC. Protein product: CASSYSAPGTDYEQYF.